The rows below give T cell receptor beta chains drawn from one sample of a study of blood T cell repertoires in COVID-19. TCRdb's table, derived via immunoSEQ multiplex PCR, lists solely in-frame clones and lacks some. The repertoire holds around 77,000 clones, with 85% to 90% as singletons. The specimen sequenced was peripheral blood. The receptors here all came from a man aged 65-85 years with active or convalescent COVID-19. Both conserved end residues are part of each CDR3. D genes are given only for firm matches. Size values are once, few and many counts, or a class for expanded clones, and some rows have none.

CASSVLHSGGYEQYF | TGTGCCAGCAGCGTTCTACATTCCGGGGGGTACGAGCAGTACTTC | TRBV9 | . | TRBD2 | TRBJ2-7
CAWSFRDNQPQHF | TGTGCCTGGTCCTTCAGGGACAATCAGCCCCAGCATTTT | TRBV30 | . | . | TRBJ1-5
CASSPAVFQETQYF | TGCGCCAGCAGCCCCGCGGTATTCCAAGAGACCCAGTACTTC | TRBV4-3 | . | . | TRBJ2-5
CASSSGTSGSSEQFF | TGTGCCAGCAGCTCCGGGACTAGCGGGAGCAGTGAGCAGTTCTTC | TRBV5-5 | . | TRBD2 | TRBJ2-1
CASSFKLAGGPYNEQFF | TGTGCCAGTAGTTTCAAATTAGCGGGAGGGCCATACAATGAGCAGTTCTTC | TRBV19 | once | TRBD2 | TRBJ2-1
CASSLGGNGYTF | TGTGCCAGCAGCCTCGGGGGTAATGGCTACACCTTC | TRBV6-5 | once | . | TRBJ1-2
CASSVGLGPSGNTIYF | TGTGCCAGCAGCGTAGGGTTGGGCCCCTCTGGAAACACCATATATTTT | TRBV9 | . | . | TRBJ1-3
CSAREFPGYTF | TGCAGTGCTAGAGAGTTTCCGGGTTACACCTTC | TRBV20-1 | . | . | TRBJ1-2
CASSRQGHEKLFF | TGTGCCAGCAGTCGGCAGGGCCATGAAAAACTGTTTTTT | TRBV27 | . | . | TRBJ1-4
CASNTGTGVQPQHF | TGTGCCAGCAACACCGGGACAGGGGTTCAGCCCCAGCATTTT | TRBV28 | . | TRBD1 | TRBJ1-5
CASSLVPGQGTNDEQYF | TGTGCCAGCAGCTTAGTACCGGGACAGGGGACCAACGACGAGCAGTACTTC | TRBV7-9 | . | TRBD1 | TRBJ2-7
CASSAPPDSDEKLFF | TGTGCCAGCAGTGCCCCCCCTGACTCTGATGAAAAACTGTTTTTT | TRBV2 | . | . | TRBJ1-4
CASSLEQGSGYTF | TGTGCCAGCAGCTTAGAACAGGGTAGTGGCTACACCTTC | TRBV7-9 | . | . | TRBJ1-2
CASSRGGGPGDTQYF | TGTGCCAGCAGCCGCGGGGGAGGCCCGGGGGATACGCAGTATTTT | TRBV9 | . | TRBD2 | TRBJ2-3
CASSSGRLNEQFF | TGTGCCAGCAGCTCGGGTCGCCTCAATGAGCAGTTCTTC | TRBV7-8 | . | . | TRBJ2-1
CSVAGAGNTIYF | TGCAGCGTTGCCGGGGCTGGAAACACCATATATTTT | TRBV29-1 | . | . | TRBJ1-3
CASSTGANQPQHF | TGTGCCAGCAGCACAGGGGCCAATCAGCCCCAGCATTTT | TRBV6-5 | . | TRBD1 | TRBJ1-5
CASSPGEEKLFF | TGTGCCAGCAGCCCCGGGGAAGAAAAACTGTTTTTT | TRBV3-1/TRBV3-2 | . | . | TRBJ1-4
CASSFGTGFETQYF | TGTGCCAGCAGCTTCGGGACAGGGTTTGAGACCCAGTACTTC | TRBV5-8 | . | TRBD1 | TRBJ2-5
CASSPPGGANVLTF | TGTGCCAGCTCACCCCCAGGTGGGGCCAACGTCCTGACTTTC | TRBV18 | . | . | TRBJ2-6
CASSPGQGIYGYTF | TGTGCCAGTAGCCCCGGACAGGGTATCTATGGCTACACCTTC | TRBV19 | . | TRBD1 | TRBJ1-2
CASRTGANYGYTF | TGTGCCAGCAGGACAGGGGCTAACTATGGCTACACCTTC | TRBV6-5 | . | TRBD1 | TRBJ1-2
CASSWTSGSSYEQYF | TGCGCCAGCAGCTGGACTAGCGGGAGCTCCTACGAGCAGTACTTC | TRBV5-1 | large | TRBD2 | TRBJ2-7
CASSLGSAGGETQYF | TGCGCCAGCAGCTTGGGTTCGGCGGGCGGGGAGACCCAGTACTTC | TRBV5-1 | . | . | TRBJ2-5
CASSLDSYSPLHF | TGTGCCAGCAGCCTAGACTCCTATTCACCCCTCCACTTT | TRBV11-2 | . | . | TRBJ1-6
CASSLSGSINYGYTF | TGCGCCAGCAGCTTGTCAGGGTCCATAAACTATGGCTACACCTTC | TRBV5-1 | . | . | TRBJ1-2
CASSIGQSQFF | TGTGCCAGCAGTATTGGACAGAGTCAGTTCTTC | TRBV7-8 | few | . | TRBJ2-1
CASSLETIQVSGNTIYF | TGCGCCAGCAGCTTGGAAACCATACAGGTCTCTGGAAACACCATATATTTT | TRBV5-1 | few | . | TRBJ1-3
CASSLRQGSGNTIYF | TGTGCCAGCTCACTGAGACAGGGGTCTGGAAACACCATATATTTT | TRBV18 | . | TRBD1 | TRBJ1-3
CASSLDGGLGSEAFF | TGCGCCAGCAGCTTGGACGGGGGGCTGGGGTCTGAAGCTTTCTTT | TRBV5-1 | once | . | TRBJ1-1
CASSLGGSTYEQYF | TGTGCCAGCAGCTTAGGAGGTAGCACCTACGAGCAGTACTTC | TRBV11-2 | . | . | TRBJ2-7
CASSRTGDYNEQFF | TGTGCCAGCAGTCGGACAGGGGACTACAATGAGCAGTTCTTC | TRBV6-2/TRBV6-3 | . | TRBD1 | TRBJ2-1
CSVSKQGYEQFF | TGCAGCGTTTCAAAACAGGGCTATGAGCAGTTCTTC | TRBV29-1 | . | . | TRBJ2-1
CASSYQPSATYEQYF | TGTGCCAGCAGTTACCAACCTAGCGCTACCTACGAGCAGTACTTC | TRBV6-5 | . | . | TRBJ2-7
CAWSRWGRGRREQYF | TGTGCCTGGAGTCGATGGGGCAGGGGGCGAAGGGAGCAGTACTTC | TRBV30 | . | TRBD1 | TRBJ2-7
CASSPTGRGYTF | TGTGCCAGCAGTCCGACAGGGCGTGGCTACACCTTC | TRBV12-3/TRBV12-4 | . | TRBD1 | TRBJ1-2
CASSEVNPEQYF | TGTGCCAGCAGTGAAGTTAATCCCGAGCAGTACTTC | TRBV6-1 | . | . | TRBJ2-7
CAWSPSGDGYTF | TGTGCCTGGAGCCCTAGCGGGGACGGCTACACCTTC | TRBV30 | . | . | TRBJ1-2
CASSPGQTTGEQYF | TGTGCCAGCAGTCCCGGCCAAACTACGGGCGAGCAGTACTTC | TRBV6-5 | . | . | TRBJ2-7
CASRTSGGNTGELFF | TGTGCCAGTAGAACTAGCGGGGGAAACACCGGGGAGCTGTTTTTT | TRBV19 | . | TRBD2 | TRBJ2-2
CSVGDRNTEAFF | TGCAGCGTTGGGGACAGAAACACTGAAGCTTTCTTT | TRBV29-1 | . | TRBD1 | TRBJ1-1
CASSQAPYNEQFF | TGCGCCAGCAGCCAAGCCCCTTACAATGAGCAGTTCTTC | TRBV4-3 | . | . | TRBJ2-1
CASSPRDRYGYTF | TGTGCCAGCAGCCCCAGGGATCGCTATGGCTACACCTTC | TRBV11-2 | once | . | TRBJ1-2
CASSRPGQGTYEQYF | TGTGCCAGCAGCCGGCCGGGACAGGGGACCTACGAGCAGTACTTC | TRBV3-1/TRBV3-2 | . | TRBD1 | TRBJ2-7
CASRTGAEKLFF | TGTGCCAGCAGAACAGGGGCTGAAAAACTGTTTTTT | TRBV12-3/TRBV12-4 | once | TRBD1 | TRBJ1-4
CASSTGRANTGELFF | TGTGCCAGTAGTACGGGGAGAGCGAACACCGGGGAGCTGTTTTTT | TRBV19 | . | . | TRBJ2-2